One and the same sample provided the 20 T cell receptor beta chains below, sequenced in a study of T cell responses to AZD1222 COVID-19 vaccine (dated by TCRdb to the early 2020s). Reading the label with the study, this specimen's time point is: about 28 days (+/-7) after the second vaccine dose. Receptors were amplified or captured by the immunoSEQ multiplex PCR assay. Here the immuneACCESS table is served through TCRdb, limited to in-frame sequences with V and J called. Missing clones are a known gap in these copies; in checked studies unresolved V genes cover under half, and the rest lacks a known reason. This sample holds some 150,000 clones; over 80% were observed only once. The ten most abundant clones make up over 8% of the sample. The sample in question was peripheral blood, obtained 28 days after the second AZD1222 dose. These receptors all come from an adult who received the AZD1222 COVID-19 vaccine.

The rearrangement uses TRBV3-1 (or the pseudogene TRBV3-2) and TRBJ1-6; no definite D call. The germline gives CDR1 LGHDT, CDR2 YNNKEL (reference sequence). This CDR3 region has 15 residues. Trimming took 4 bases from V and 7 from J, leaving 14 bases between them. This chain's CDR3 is CASSPDRAANSPLHF. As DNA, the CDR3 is TGTGCCAGCAGCCCTGATAGGGCAGCCAATTCACCCCTCCACTTT.

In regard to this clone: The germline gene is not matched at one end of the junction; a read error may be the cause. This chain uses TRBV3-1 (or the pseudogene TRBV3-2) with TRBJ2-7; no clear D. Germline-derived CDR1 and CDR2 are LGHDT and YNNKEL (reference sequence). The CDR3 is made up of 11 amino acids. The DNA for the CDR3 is TGTGCCAGCGGCAAGAAGAACTTAAGGGACTTC. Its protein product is CASGKKNLRDF.

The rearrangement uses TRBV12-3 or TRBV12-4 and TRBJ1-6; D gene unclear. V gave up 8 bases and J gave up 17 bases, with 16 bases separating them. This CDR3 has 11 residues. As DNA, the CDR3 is TGTGCCAGCGGTCTTAATGAACCTTTCCACTTT. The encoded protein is CASGLNEPFHF.

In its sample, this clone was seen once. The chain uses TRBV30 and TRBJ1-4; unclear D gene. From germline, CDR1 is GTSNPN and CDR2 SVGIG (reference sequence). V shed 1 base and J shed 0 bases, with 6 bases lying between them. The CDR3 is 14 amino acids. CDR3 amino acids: CAWSETATNEKLFF. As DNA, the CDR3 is TGTGCCTGGAGTGAGACGGCAACTAATGAAAAACTGTTTTTT.

This chain's CDR3 is CASSSPSGIYNEQFF. CDR3 nucleotide sequence: TGTGCCAGCAGCTCGCCTAGCGGGATCTACAATGAGCAGTTCTTC. V and J are TRBV6-2 or TRBV6-3 and TRBJ2-1; 9 nucleotides align to TRBD2. V trimming: 6 bases; J trimming: 3 bases; junction bases outside the gene matches: 6. There are 15 residues in the CDR3. Germline CDR1 MNHEY, CDR2 SVGEGT.

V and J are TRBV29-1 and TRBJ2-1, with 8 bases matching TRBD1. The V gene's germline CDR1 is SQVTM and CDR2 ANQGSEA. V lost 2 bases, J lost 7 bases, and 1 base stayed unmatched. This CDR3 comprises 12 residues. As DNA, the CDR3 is TGCAGCGTTGAACAGGGGGCAAATGAGCAGTTCTTC. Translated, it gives CSVEQGANEQFF.

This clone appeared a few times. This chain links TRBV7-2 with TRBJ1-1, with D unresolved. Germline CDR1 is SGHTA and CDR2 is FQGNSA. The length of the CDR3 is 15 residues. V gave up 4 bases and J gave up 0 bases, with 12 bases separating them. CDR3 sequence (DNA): TGTGCCAGCAGCTCAGATTTGCAGGTGAACACTGAAGCTTTCTTT. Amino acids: CASSSDLQVNTEAFF.

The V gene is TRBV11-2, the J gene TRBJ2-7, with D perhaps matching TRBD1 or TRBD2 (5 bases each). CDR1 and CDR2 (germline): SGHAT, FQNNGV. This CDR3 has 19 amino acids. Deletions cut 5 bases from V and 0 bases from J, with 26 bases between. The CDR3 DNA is TGTGCCAGCAGCCTCGACCCCTCGGTACTTTGGGGACGCTCCTACGAGCAGTACTTC. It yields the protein CASSLDPSVLWGRSYEQYF.

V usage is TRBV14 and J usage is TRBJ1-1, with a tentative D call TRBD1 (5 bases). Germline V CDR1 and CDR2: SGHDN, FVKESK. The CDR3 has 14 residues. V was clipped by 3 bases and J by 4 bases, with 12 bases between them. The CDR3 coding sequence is TGTGCCAGCAGCCATCAGGGTGCGGTCACTGAAGCTTTCTTT. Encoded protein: CASSHQGAVTEAFF. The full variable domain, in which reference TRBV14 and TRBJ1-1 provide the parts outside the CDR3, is EAGVTQFPSHSVIEKGQTVTLRCDPISGHDNLYWYRRVMGKEIKFLLHFVKESKQDESGMPNNRFLAERTGGTYSTLKVQPAELEDSGVYFCASSHQGAVTEAFFGQGTRLTVV.

CDR3 in amino acids: CASKGLAGLSYEQYF. The CDR3 DNA is TGTGCCAGCAAAGGACTAGCGGGATTATCCTACGAGCAGTACTTC. The chain combines TRBV28 with TRBJ2-7; 12 bases are a match to TRBD2. The CDR3 has 15 amino acids. The trim removed 7 bases at V and 1 base at J, leaving 5 bases unmatched. Germline V CDR1 and CDR2: MDHEN, SYDVKM.

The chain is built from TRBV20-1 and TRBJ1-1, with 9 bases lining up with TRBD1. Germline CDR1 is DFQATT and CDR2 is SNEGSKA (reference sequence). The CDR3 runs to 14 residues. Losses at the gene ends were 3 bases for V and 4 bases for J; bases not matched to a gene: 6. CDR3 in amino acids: CSASGATGGTEAFF. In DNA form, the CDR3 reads TGCAGTGCTAGTGGGGCGACAGGGGGCACTGAAGCTTTCTTT.

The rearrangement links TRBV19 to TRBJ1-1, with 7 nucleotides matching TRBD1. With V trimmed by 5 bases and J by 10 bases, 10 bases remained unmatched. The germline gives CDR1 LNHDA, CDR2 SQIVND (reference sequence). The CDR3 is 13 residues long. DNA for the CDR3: TGTGCCAGTAGTGTTGCCCGGGACAGAGGAGCTTTCTTT. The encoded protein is CASSVARDRGAFF.

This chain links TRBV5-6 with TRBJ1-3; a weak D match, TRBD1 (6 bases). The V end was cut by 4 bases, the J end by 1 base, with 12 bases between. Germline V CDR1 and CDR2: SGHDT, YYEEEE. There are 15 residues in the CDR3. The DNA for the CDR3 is TGTGCCAGCAGCAGGCAGGGGTGGTCTGGAAACACCATATATTTT. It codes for CASSRQGWSGNTIYF. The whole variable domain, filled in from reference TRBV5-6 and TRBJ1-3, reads DAGVTQSPTHLIKTRGQQVTLRCSPKSGHDTVSWYQQALGQGPQFIFQYYEEEERQRGNFPDRFSGHQFPNYSSELNVNALLLGDSALYLCASSRQGWSGNTIYFGEGSWLTVV.

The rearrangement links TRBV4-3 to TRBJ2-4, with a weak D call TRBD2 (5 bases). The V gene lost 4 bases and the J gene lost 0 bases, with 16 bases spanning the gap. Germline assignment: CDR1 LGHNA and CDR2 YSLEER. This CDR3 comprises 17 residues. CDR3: CASSLGTPGGAKNIQYF. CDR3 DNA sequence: TGCGCCAGCAGCCTTGGCACTCCCGGAGGAGCCAAAAACATTCAGTACTTC.

CDR3 DNA: TGTGCCAGCAGCCCCGGACAGGAGGGGACTGAAAAACTGTTTTTT. Translating gives CASSPGQEGTEKLFF. V usage is TRBV11-2 and J usage is TRBJ1-4; 7 nucleotides line up with TRBD1. This CDR3 has 15 residues. Germline V lookup: CDR1 SGHAT, CDR2 FQNNGV. The V and J ends lost 5 bases and 7 bases, in that order; junction bases with no gene match: 10.

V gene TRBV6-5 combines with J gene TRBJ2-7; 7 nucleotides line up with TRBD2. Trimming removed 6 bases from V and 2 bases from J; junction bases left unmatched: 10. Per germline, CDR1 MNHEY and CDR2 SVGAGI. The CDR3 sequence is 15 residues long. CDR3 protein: CASSDTSSGTYEQYF. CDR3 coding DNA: TGTGCCAGCAGCGATACTTCTAGCGGAACCTACGAGCAGTACTTC.

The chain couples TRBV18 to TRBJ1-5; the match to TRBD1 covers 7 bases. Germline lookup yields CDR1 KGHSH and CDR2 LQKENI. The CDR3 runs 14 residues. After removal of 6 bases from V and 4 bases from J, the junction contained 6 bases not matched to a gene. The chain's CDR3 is CASSTGEGNQPQHF. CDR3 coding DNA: TGTGCCAGCTCTACAGGGGAGGGGAATCAGCCCCAGCATTTT.

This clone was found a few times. The CDR3, as DNA: TGCGCCAGCAGTCCCCGAGAGGGGTCGTCCTACAATGAGCAGTTCTTC. Translating gives CASSPREGSSYNEQFF. The chain couples TRBV5-1 to TRBJ2-1, with D possibly being TRBD1 or TRBD2 (5 bases each). V was pared by 5 bases and J by 1 base, with 16 bases between. This CDR3 region has 16 residues. In germline, CDR1 is SGHRS, CDR2 YFSETQ.

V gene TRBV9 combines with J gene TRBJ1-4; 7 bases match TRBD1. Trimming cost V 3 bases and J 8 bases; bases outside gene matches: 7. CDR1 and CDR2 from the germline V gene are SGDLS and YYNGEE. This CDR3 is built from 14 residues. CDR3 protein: CASSATGKEEKLFF. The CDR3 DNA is TGTGCCAGCAGCGCGACAGGGAAGGAGGAAAAACTGTTTTTT.

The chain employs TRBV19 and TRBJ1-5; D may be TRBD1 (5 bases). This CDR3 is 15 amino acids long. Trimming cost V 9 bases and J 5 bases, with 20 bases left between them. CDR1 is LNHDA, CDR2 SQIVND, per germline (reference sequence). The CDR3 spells CASKSTQGPHQPQHF. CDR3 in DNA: TGTGCCAGCAAGAGTACCCAGGGCCCGCATCAGCCCCAGCATTTT.